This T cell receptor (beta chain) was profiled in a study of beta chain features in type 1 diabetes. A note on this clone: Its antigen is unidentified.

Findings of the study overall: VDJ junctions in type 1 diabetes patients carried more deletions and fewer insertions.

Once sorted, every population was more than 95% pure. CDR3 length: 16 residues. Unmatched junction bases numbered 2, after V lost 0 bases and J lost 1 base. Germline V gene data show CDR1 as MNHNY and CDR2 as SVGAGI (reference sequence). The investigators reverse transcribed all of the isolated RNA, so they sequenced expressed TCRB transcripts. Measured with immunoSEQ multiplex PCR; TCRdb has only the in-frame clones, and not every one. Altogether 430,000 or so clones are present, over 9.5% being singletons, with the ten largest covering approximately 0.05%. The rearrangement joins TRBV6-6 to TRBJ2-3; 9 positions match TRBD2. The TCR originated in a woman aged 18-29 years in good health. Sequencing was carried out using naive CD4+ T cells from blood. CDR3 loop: CASSYSASGGTDTQYF. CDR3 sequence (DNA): TGTGCCAGCAGTTACTCGGCTAGCGGGGGCACAGATACGCAGTATTTT.